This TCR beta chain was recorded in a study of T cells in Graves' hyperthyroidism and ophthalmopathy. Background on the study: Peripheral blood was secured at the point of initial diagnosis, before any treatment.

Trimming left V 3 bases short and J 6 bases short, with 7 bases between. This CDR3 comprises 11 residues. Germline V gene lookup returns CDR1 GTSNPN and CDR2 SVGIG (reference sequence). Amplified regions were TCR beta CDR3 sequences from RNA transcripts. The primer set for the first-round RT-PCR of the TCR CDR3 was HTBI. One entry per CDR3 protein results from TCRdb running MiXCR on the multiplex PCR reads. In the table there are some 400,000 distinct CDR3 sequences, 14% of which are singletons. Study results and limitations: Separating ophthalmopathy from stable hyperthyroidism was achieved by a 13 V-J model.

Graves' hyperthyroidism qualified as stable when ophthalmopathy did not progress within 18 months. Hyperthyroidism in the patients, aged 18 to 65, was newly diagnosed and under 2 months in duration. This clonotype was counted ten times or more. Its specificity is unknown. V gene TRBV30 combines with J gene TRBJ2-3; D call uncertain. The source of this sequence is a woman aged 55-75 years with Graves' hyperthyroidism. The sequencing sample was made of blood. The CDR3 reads CAWSIGDTQYF. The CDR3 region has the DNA TGTGCCTGGAGCATCGGGGATACGCAGTATTTT.